This T cell receptor beta chain was captured in a study of blood T cell repertoires in COVID-19. Whole-study context: Acute and convalescent COVID-19 samples came from the United States, Italy and Spain. T cells, B-cell-depleted T cells, or PBMCs provided the cDNA or gDNA that served as material.

The V and J ends lost 5 bases and 2 bases, in that order; junction bases with no gene match: 7. Germline V lookup: CDR1 GTSNPN, CDR2 SVGIG (reference sequence). CDR3 length: 15 residues. The authors' processing: Reference gene primer amplification gave nucleated cell count estimates. Profiled with immunoSEQ multiplex PCR; TCRdb holds only in-frame clones, not every one. V, J and clone size were drawn from that table, and D and trimming were deduced from the DNA. Seen here are around 360,000 clones, roughly nine tenths observed once, and the top ten hold almost 3%. This chain links TRBV30 with TRBJ2-3; 10 bases align to TRBD2. What was sequenced was PBMCs or T cells enriched from blood (not recorded which). This clonotype originated in a woman younger than 45 who had recovered from COVID-19. In DNA, the CDR3 is TGTGCCTGGCAACTTAGCGGGGGGCCCACAGATACGCAGTATTTT. Protein sequence: CAWQLSGGPTDTQYF.